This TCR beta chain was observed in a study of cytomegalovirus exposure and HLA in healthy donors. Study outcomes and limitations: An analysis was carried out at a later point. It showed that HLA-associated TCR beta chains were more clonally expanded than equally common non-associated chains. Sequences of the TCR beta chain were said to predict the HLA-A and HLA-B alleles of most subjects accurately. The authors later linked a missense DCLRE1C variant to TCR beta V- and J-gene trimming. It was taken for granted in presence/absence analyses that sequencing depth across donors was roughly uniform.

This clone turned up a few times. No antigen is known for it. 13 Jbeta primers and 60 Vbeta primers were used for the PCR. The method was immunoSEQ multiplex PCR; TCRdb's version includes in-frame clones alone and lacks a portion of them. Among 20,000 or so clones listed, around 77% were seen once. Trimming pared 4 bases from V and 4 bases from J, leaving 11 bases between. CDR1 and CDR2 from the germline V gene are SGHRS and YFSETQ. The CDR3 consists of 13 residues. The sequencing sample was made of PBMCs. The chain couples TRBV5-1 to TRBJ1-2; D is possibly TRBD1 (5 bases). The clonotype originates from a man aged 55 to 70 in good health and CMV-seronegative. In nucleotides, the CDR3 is TGCGCCAGCAGCAGCCAGGGAGGCTATGGCTACACCTTC. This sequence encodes CASSSQGGYGYTF.